These 6 T cell receptor beta chains share one sample of origin, sequenced in a study of CD8 T cells in ankylosing spondylitis. Findings and caveats of the study: Characteristic, it appeared, of ankylosing spondylitis blood was a TCR beta motif of fewer than 10 highly homologous variants.

In TCRdb, the 5' RACE reads were re-called with MiXCR into one record per CDR3 protein. The profile shows about 500,000 distinct CDR3 sequences, about an eighth of them singletons. Antigens of these TCRs are unknown. The specimen was blood, either unsorted or a sorted T cell fraction (not recorded which). Every receptor here comes from a male donor with ankylosing spondylitis.

There are many counts of this clonotype. The genes are TRBV5-1 and TRBJ1-4; 9 positions agree with TRBD1. This CDR3 comprises 17 residues. V shed 0 bases and J 4 bases; nucleotides not matched to a gene: 7. The V gene's germline CDR1 is SGHRS and CDR2 YFSETQ. This CDR3 is CASSLGTGQGINEKLFF. The CDR3 nucleotides read TGCGCCAGCAGCTTGGGCACCGGACAGGGGATTAATGAAAAACTGTTTTTT.

This clonotype was seen ten or more times. This chain uses TRBV25-1 with TRBJ2-1; D unclear. Trimming removed 5 bases at V and 2 bases at J, with 10 bases between. This CDR3 is 14 amino acids long. Germline assignment: CDR1 MGHDK and CDR2 SYGVNS. The CDR3 sequence is CASSSDGAYNEQFF. For the CDR3, the DNA is TGTGCCAGCAGTTCGGACGGAGCCTACAATGAGCAGTTCTTC.

This clonotype was observed a single time. The V gene is TRBV19, the J gene TRBJ2-7; 7 nucleotides agree with TRBD2. This CDR3 spans 14 amino acids. The V gene's germline CDR1 is LNHDA and CDR2 SQIVND (reference sequence). V was clipped by 3 bases and J by 2 bases; unmatched bases: 4. CDR3 bases: TGTGCCAGTAGTATGTGGGAGGGAGCCTACGAGCAGTACTTC. Translation: CASSMWEGAYEQYF.

A few counts support this clonotype. The genes are TRBV12-3 or TRBV12-4 and TRBJ1-5; D ambiguous. CDR3 size: 14 residues. Between the trimmed V and J ends, which lost 6 bases and 9 bases, there was a span of 18 bases. DNA for the CDR3: TGTGCCAGCAGGTCGGGCCCGGGTAAGTCGCCCCAGCATTTT. Amino acid sequence: CASRSGPGKSPQHF.

This clonotype was seen a few times. The chain recombines TRBV20-1 with TRBJ2-3, with 8 bases identical to TRBD2. The germline gives CDR1 DFQATT, CDR2 SNEGSKA (reference sequence). V lost 0 bases, J lost 2 bases, and 4 bases stayed unmatched. This CDR3 is built from 15 residues. Here the CDR3 DNA reads TGCAGTGCTAGAGATCCCGGGAGGGCCACAGATACGCAGTATTTT. Translating gives CSARDPGRATDTQYF.

This clonotype appeared a single time. This rearrangement joins TRBV5-1 to TRBJ2-7; D is possibly TRBD1 (5 bases). The length of the CDR3 is 13 residues. Germline-derived CDR1 and CDR2 are SGHRS and YFSETQ. Trimming took 4 bases from V and 5 from J, leaving 13 bases between them. CDR3 in DNA: TGCGCCAGCAGCCCTCAGGGATGTCACGAGCAGTACGTC. Translating gives CASSPQGCHEQYV.